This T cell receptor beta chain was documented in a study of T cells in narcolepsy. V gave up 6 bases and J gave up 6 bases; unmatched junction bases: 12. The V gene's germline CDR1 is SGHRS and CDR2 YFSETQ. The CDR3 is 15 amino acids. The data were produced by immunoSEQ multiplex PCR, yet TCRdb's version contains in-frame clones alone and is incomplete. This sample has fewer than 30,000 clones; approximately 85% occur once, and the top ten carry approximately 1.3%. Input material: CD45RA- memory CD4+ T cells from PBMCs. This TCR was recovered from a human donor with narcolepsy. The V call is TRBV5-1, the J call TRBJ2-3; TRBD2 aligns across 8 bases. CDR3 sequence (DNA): TGCGCCAGCATGGTAAGCGGGAGTGGACCGGATACGCAGTATTTT. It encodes CASMVSGSGPDTQYF. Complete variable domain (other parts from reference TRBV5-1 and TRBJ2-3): KAGVTQTPRYLIKTRGQQVTLSCSPISGHRSVSWYQQTPGQGLQFLFEYFSETQRNKGNFPGRFSGRQFSNSRSEMNVSTLELGDSALYLCASMVSGSGPDTQYFGPGTRLTVL.